The 26 T cell receptor beta chains in this list originate from one sample, sequenced in a study of OX40 agonist ivuxolimab in advanced cancers. Sequenced by immunoSEQ multiplex PCR; TCRdb stores in-frame clones only, minus some. The data show approximately 90,000 clones, 89% seen once. The sequencing used CD4+ or CD8+ T cells sorted from blood, collected in a trial of the OX40 agonist ivuxolimab. The receptors stem from an adult with an advanced solid tumor such as melanoma, head and neck, liver or kidney cancer.

This chain uses TRBV29-1 with TRBJ2-7; TRBD2 agrees at 12 bases. With 3 bases clipped from V and 3 bases from J, the junction kept 6 bases outside the gene matches. The germline CDR1 and CDR2 sequences are SQVTM and ANQGSEA. The CDR3 spans 15 residues. CDR3 protein: CSVDVSSGRVYEQYF. In nucleotides, the CDR3 is TGCAGCGTTGATGTCTCTAGCGGGAGGGTCTACGAGCAGTACTTC.

This chain uses TRBV19 with TRBJ1-3; a possible D gene is TRBD1 (5 bases). Trimming took off 3 bases at V and 0 bases at J, with 21 bases between the two ends. The CDR3 is made up of 19 amino acids. CDR1 and CDR2 from the germline V gene are LNHDA and SQIVND (reference sequence). This chain's CDR3 is CASSIISVFGTASGNTIYF. DNA for the CDR3: TGTGCCAGTAGTATTATATCGGTCTTCGGGACGGCCTCTGGAAACACCATATATTTT.

The J gene is TRBJ2-7, the V gene TRBV19; D may be TRBD1 (6 bases). Germline-derived CDR1 and CDR2 are LNHDA and SQIVND (reference sequence). V lost 4 bases to trimming and J lost 0 bases, with 19 bases between them. The CDR3 runs 17 residues. The CDR3 coding sequence is TGTGCCAGTAGTAGTCGGGCACAGGGAACTATCTCCTACGAGCAGTACTTC. Translation: CASSSRAQGTISYEQYF.

The chain employs TRBV7-2 and TRBJ2-1; 12 nucleotides agree with TRBD2. Looked up from germline, CDR1 is SGHTA and CDR2 is FQGNSA. CDR3 size: 15 residues. V gave up 6 bases and J gave up 4 bases; unmatched junction bases: 4. CDR3 residues: CASSFGTSGYNEQFF. The CDR3 DNA follows: TGTGCCAGCAGTTTCGGGACTAGCGGGTACAATGAGCAGTTCTTC. Filled out from reference TRBV7-2 and TRBJ2-1, the complete variable domain reads GAGVSQSPSNKVTEKGKDVELRCDPISGHTALYWYRQSLGQGLEFLIYFQGNSAPDKSGLPSDRFSAERTGGSVSTLTIQRTQQEDSAVYLCASSFGTSGYNEQFFGPGTRLTVL.

V is TRBV2 and J is TRBJ1-1; D perhaps matches TRBD1 (5 bases). The germline CDR1 and CDR2 sequences are SNHLY and FYNNEI. This CDR3 has 15 amino acids. Deletions cut 6 bases from V and 0 bases from J, with 14 bases between. This CDR3 is CASSPGTGMNTEAFF. The CDR3 DNA is TGTGCCAGCAGCCCCGGGACGGGGATGAACACTGAAGCTTTCTTT.

The V call is TRBV7-9, the J call TRBJ2-7, with D unclear. This CDR3 is built from 13 residues. Trimming stripped 3 bases from V and 1 base from J, with 7 bases between. The germline V gene has CDR1 SEHNR and CDR2 FQNEAQ (reference sequence). The CDR3 DNA reads TGTGCCAGCAGCTTGGGGAATTCCTACGAGCAGTACTTC. It yields the protein CASSLGNSYEQYF.

The genes are TRBV6-5 and TRBJ1-1; no reliable D call. Trimming left V 6 bases short and J 7 bases short, with 21 bases between. This CDR3 spans 15 amino acids. Germline loops: CDR1 MNHEY, CDR2 SVGAGI. The CDR3 loop reads CASRPAGDKVSEAFF. CDR3 sequence (DNA): TGTGCCAGCAGGCCCGCCGGAGACAAGGTCAGTGAAGCTTTCTTT.

The chain uses TRBV5-1 and TRBJ1-1; 8 positions agree with TRBD1. Germline V gives CDR1 SGHRS, CDR2 YFSETQ. This CDR3 comprises 14 residues. After removal of 6 bases from V and 0 bases from J, the junction contained 4 bases not matched to a gene. CDR3 region: CASNRDRMNTEAFF. The CDR3 DNA reads TGCGCCAGCAACCGGGACAGGATGAACACTGAAGCTTTCTTT.

Comments on this clone: The junction differs from germline at one of its ends, possibly a read error. The chain employs TRBV30 and TRBJ1-1, with D uncertain. The CDR3 runs to 11 residues. Germline V gene lookup returns CDR1 GTSNPN and CDR2 SVGIG (reference sequence). The CDR3 nucleotides are TGTGCCTGGAGAGAGAACGCTGAAGCTTTCTTT. Residues: CAWRENAEAFF.

This rearrangement joins TRBV7-9 to TRBJ1-1; weak D call: TRBD1 (5 bases). V was trimmed by 0 bases and J by 5 bases, leaving 10 bases between them. There are 14 residues in the CDR3. Germline assignment: CDR1 SEHNR and CDR2 FQNEAQ (reference sequence). CDR3 sequence (DNA): TGTGCCAGCAGCTTAGCAGGGGTGGAGACTGAAGCTTTCTTT. Amino acid sequence: CASSLAGVETEAFF.

The CDR3 here is CASSTQTGSGTDTQYF. The CDR3, as DNA: TGTGCCAGCAGCACTCAGACTGGGAGTGGCACAGATACGCAGTATTTT. The chain recombines TRBV7-2 with TRBJ2-3; D perhaps matches TRBD2 (5 bases). V shed 5 bases and J shed 1 base, with 16 bases lying between them. The germline V gene encodes CDR1 SGHTA and CDR2 FQGNSA. The CDR3 extends over 16 amino acids.

This clone showed up just a few times. This sequence joins TRBV28 and TRBJ2-1; 9 bases match TRBD1. The CDR3 contains 14 residues. The germline gives CDR1 MDHEN, CDR2 SYDVKM. V lost 8 bases to trimming and J lost 5 bases; unmatched junction nucleotides: 7. CDR3 coding DNA: TGTGCCAGCCATACAGGGGGCCTCAACAATGAGCAGTTCTTC. It is translated as CASHTGGLNNEQFF. The full variable domain, its missing parts supplied by reference TRBV28 and TRBJ2-1, is DVKVTQSSRYLVKRTGEKVFLECVQDMDHENMFWYRQDPGLGLRLIYFSYDVKMKEKGDIPEGYSVSREKKERFSLILESASTNQTSMYLCASHTGGLNNEQFFGPGTRLTVL.

The chain links TRBV7-6 to TRBJ1-1; no clear D gene. From germline, CDR1 is SGHVS and CDR2 FNYEAQ. V was shortened by 0 bases and J by 1 base, with 9 bases between the two germline ends. CDR3 length: 15 amino acids. The CDR3, as DNA: TGTGCCAGCAGCTTAGCGCCACAGAGGAACACTGAAGCTTTCTTT. This gives the protein CASSLAPQRNTEAFF.

This chain uses TRBV4-3 with TRBJ2-7, with a weak D call TRBD2 (5 bases). The CDR3 runs to 13 residues. CDR1 and CDR2 from the germline V gene are LGHNA and YSLEER. The V end lost 4 bases, the J end lost 4 bases, and 11 bases lay between the germline ends. CDR3 nucleotide sequence: TGCGCCAGCAGCCCCCGGACTGATTACGAGCAGTACTTC. It specifies CASSPRTDYEQYF.

This chain links TRBV19 with TRBJ1-5; D gene unclear. V was shortened by 11 bases and J by 9 bases, with 23 bases between the two germline ends. From germline, CDR1 is LNHDA and CDR2 SQIVND (reference sequence). The length of the CDR3 is 14 residues. DNA of the CDR3: TGTGCCTCTAGTACAGTGGAGGAGGGAAGGCCCCAGCATTTT. The encoded protein is CASSTVEEGRPQHF.

The chain combines TRBV9 with TRBJ2-2; maybe TRBD1 (5 bases). The CDR3 length is 16 residues. Germline values: CDR1 SGDLS, CDR2 YYNGEE. The ends were cut back, 0 bases at V and 5 bases at J, with 14 bases in the middle. The CDR3 loop is CASSVVQGRGTGELFF. CDR3 nucleotides: TGTGCCAGCAGCGTAGTTCAGGGCCGAGGTACCGGGGAGCTGTTTTTT.

The rearrangement uses TRBV5-6 and TRBJ2-2; 8 nucleotides match TRBD1. Per the germline V gene, CDR1 is SGHDT and CDR2 is YYEEEE. The CDR3 runs to 15 residues. V lost 4 bases and J lost 3; bases outside the gene matches: 5. CDR3 region: CASSPQGVDTGELFF. The DNA for the CDR3 is TGTGCCAGCAGCCCACAGGGGGTCGACACCGGGGAGCTGTTTTTT.

This chain joins TRBV7-2 and TRBJ1-2, with no clear D. The CDR3 sequence is 15 residues long. V lost 5 bases and J 8 bases, leaving 21 bases between the germline ends. The germline CDR1 and CDR2 sequences are SGHTA and FQGNSA. DNA of the CDR3: TGTGCCAGCAGCCCCCAAGGCGCCGGTAGTAGAGGCTACACCTTC. Translation gives CASSPQGAGSRGYTF. Full variable domain (outside the CDR3, taken from reference TRBV7-2 and TRBJ1-2): GAGVSQSPSNKVTEKGKDVELRCDPISGHTALYWYRQSLGQGLEFLIYFQGNSAPDKSGLPSDRFSAERTGGSVSTLTIQRTQQEDSAVYLCASSPQGAGSRGYTFGSGTRLTVV.

The chain has TRBV30 and TRBJ1-1; weak D call: TRBD1 (6 bases). V gave up 3 bases and J gave up 6 bases, with 23 bases separating them. The CDR3 sequence is 16 residues long. CDR1 GTSNPN and CDR2 SVGIG come from the germline V gene (reference sequence). CDR3 sequence: CAWSPLGGALGPEAFF. In DNA, the CDR3 is TGTGCCTGGAGCCCCTTGGGGGGGGCGCTTGGCCCTGAAGCTTTCTTT.

The chain couples TRBV2 to TRBJ1-1; D ambiguous. V gave up 8 bases and J gave up 5 bases, with 18 bases separating them. Germline V lookup: CDR1 SNHLY, CDR2 FYNNEI. The CDR3 sequence is 14 residues long. The CDR3 reads CASAFGSGKTEAFF. In DNA, the CDR3 is TGTGCCAGCGCCTTTGGGTCAGGTAAAACTGAAGCTTTCTTT.

The chain carries TRBV5-1 and TRBJ1-5; D remains unclear. The CDR3 sequence is 15 residues long. Looked up from germline, CDR1 is SGHRS and CDR2 is YFSETQ. The germline V and J ends were trimmed by 0 bases and 0 bases, with 7 bases remaining between them. This CDR3 reads CASSLAGYSNQPQHF. The DNA of the CDR3 is TGCGCCAGCAGCTTGGCCGGGTATAGCAATCAGCCCCAGCATTTT.

The CDR3 bases are TGTGCCAGCAGCTTAGGGGCCAGGGGGATTGAAGCTTTCTTT. Translation gives CASSLGARGIEAFF. The genes are TRBV7-8 and TRBJ1-1; 7 nucleotides match TRBD1. Germline CDR1 SGHVS, CDR2 FQNEAQ. J lost 7 bases, V lost 1 base, and 6 bases had no gene match. The CDR3 is made up of 14 amino acids.

V is TRBV28 and J is TRBJ2-1; 12 nucleotides agree with TRBD2. V gave up 1 base and J gave up 0 bases; unmatched junction bases: 7. The CDR3 length is 19 residues. The germline gives CDR1 MDHEN, CDR2 SYDVKM. CDR3 nucleotide sequence: TGTGCCAGCAGTTTATCGCTAGCGGGAGGGACGAGCTCCTACAATGAGCAGTTCTTC. Translating gives CASSLSLAGGTSSYNEQFF. The full variable domain, rest sourced from reference TRBV28 and TRBJ2-1, is DVKVTQSSRYLVKRTGEKVFLECVQDMDHENMFWYRQDPGLGLRLIYFSYDVKMKEKGDIPEGYSVSREKKERFSLILESASTNQTSMYLCASSLSLAGGTSSYNEQFFGPGTRLTVL.

The chain has TRBV15 and TRBJ1-6; 9 bases map to TRBD1. CDR1 and CDR2 from the germline V gene are LNHNV and YYDKDF (reference sequence). V lost 0 bases, J lost 8 bases, and 5 bases stayed unmatched. This CDR3 contains 16 residues. For the CDR3, the DNA is TGTGCCACCAGCAGAGAGGACAGGGGTCGGGATTCACCCCTCCACTTT. Its protein product is CATSREDRGRDSPLHF. Full variable domain (rest looked up from reference TRBV15 and TRBJ1-6): DAMVIQNPRYQVTQFGKPVTLSCSQTLNHNVMYWYQQKSSQAPKLLFHYYDKDFNNEADTPDNFQSRRPNTSFCFLDIRSPGLGDTAMYLCATSREDRGRDSPLHFGNGTRLTVT.

The chain combines TRBV28 with TRBJ1-3; no firm D call. This CDR3 has 16 residues. The germline V and J ends were trimmed by 4 bases and 4 bases, with 17 bases remaining between them. Germline lookup yields CDR1 MDHEN and CDR2 SYDVKM. The CDR3: CASSSPLGKRGNTIYF. The DNA of the CDR3 is TGTGCCAGCAGTTCCCCCTTGGGGAAGAGAGGAAACACCATATATTTT.

The V gene is TRBV2, the J gene TRBJ1-6, with 9 bases matching TRBD1. The V gene end was trimmed by 4 bases and the J gene end by 6 bases; junction bases not matched to a gene: 10. In germline, CDR1 is SNHLY, CDR2 FYNNEI. The CDR3 extends over 17 amino acids. In nucleotides, the CDR3 is TGTGCCAGCAGTGCACCCCCGGGACAGGGTTTTAATTCACCCCTCCACTTT. This sequence encodes CASSAPPGQGFNSPLHF.